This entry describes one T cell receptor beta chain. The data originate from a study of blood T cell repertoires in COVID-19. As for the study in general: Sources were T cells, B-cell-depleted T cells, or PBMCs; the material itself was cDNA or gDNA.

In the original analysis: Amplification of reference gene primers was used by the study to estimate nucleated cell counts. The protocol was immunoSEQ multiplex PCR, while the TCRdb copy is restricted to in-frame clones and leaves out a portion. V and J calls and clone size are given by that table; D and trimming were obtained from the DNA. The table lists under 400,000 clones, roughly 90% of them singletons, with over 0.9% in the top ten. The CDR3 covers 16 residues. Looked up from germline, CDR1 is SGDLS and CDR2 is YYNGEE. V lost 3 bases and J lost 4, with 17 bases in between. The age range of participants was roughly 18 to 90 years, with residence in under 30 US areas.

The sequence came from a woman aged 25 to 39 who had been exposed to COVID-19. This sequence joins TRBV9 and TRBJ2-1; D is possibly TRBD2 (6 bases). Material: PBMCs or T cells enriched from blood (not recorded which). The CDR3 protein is CASSADSGREYNEQFF. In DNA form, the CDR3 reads TGTGCCAGCAGCGCCGATAGCGGTCGGGAATACAATGAGCAGTTCTTC.